Sequencing of this T cell receptor beta chain was carried out in a study of CD8+ T cells in alopecia areata. Study-level results: Compared with mice, patients displayed less clear TCR sharing, possibly for HLA-related reasons. Higher clonality was seen in lesional scalp than in normal scalp, especially in alopecia totalis/universalis. Besides other cells, scalp samples also yield sequences of resident alphabeta T cells from normal skin.

In each case, RNA was isolated and then reverse transcribed into cDNA as the sequencing template. Only in-frame clones appear in the TCRdb table, and some are missing; sequencing was by immunoSEQ multiplex PCR. Of more than 100,000 clones in the sample, 55% are singletons; the top ten hold about 9%. This clone was seen a few times. Its antigen is unidentified. CDR3 length: 13 amino acids. Trimming stripped 3 bases from V and 4 bases from J, with 9 bases between. Germline values: CDR1 SGHAT, CDR2 FQNNGV. Researchers picked out CD4+ and CD8+ T cells from PBMCs by sorting. This clonotype was obtained from a human donor in good health. Sequencing used CD4+ T cells sorted from blood. The rearrangement joins TRBV11-2 to TRBJ1-1; D ambiguous. The CDR3 spells CASSFSVGTEAFF. The CDR3 bases are TGTGCCAGCAGCTTTAGCGTGGGCACTGAAGCTTTCTTT.